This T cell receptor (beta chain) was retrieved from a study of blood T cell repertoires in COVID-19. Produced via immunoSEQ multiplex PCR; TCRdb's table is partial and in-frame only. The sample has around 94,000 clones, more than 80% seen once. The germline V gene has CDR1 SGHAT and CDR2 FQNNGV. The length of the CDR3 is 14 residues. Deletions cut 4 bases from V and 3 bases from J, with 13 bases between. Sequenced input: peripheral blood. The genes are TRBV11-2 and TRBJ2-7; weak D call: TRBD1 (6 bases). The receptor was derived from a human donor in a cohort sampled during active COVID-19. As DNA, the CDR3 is TGTGCCAGCAGCTCCATCAGGGGAGACTACGAGCAGTACTTC. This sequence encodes CASSSIRGDYEQYF.